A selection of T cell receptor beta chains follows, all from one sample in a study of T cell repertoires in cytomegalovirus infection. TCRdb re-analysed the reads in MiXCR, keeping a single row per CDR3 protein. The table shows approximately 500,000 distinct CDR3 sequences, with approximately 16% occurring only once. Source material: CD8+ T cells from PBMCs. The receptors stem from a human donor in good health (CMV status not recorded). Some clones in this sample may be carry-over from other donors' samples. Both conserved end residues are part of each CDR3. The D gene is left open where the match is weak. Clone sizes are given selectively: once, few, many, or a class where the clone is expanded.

DNA: TGTGCCAGCAGCTCCGGACAGGCCCGACTGGGCTACACCTTC
CDR3: CASSSGQARLGYTF
V: TRBV5-4
size: .
J: TRBJ1-2
D: TRBD1

DNA: TGTGCCAGCGGGAGGGGAGGGTTCAATGAGCAGTTCTTC
CDR3: CASGRGGFNEQFF
V: TRBV7-8
size: many
J: TRBJ2-1
D: TRBD2

DNA: TGTGCCAGTCACAGGCGCGGCGAATCTGGGGCCAACGTCCTGACTTTC
CDR3: CASHRRGESGANVLTF
V: TRBV2
size: once
J: TRBJ2-6
D: .

DNA: TGTGCCAGCAGTTTTGAAGGGGAGGGTACGGACACTGAAGCTTTCTTT
CDR3: CASSFEGEGTDTEAFF
V: TRBV28
size: few
J: TRBJ1-1
D: .

DNA: TGTGCCAGCCCGGATGAAGGTCTCCCGGCCAACACTGAAGCTTTCTTT
CDR3: CASPDEGLPANTEAFF
V: TRBV12-3/TRBV12-4
size: many
J: TRBJ1-1
D: .

DNA: TGCGCCAGCAGCCCCCGGGGGAGCCCGAACACCGGGGAGCTGTTTTTT
CDR3: CASSPRGSPNTGELFF
V: TRBV4-1
size: .
J: TRBJ2-2
D: .

DNA: TGTGCCAGCAGCTGGGGAAATGAAAAACTGTTTTTT
CDR3: CASSWGNEKLFF
V: TRBV13
size: many
J: TRBJ1-4
D: .

DNA: TGTGCCAGCAGTGAAGCACCTATGAACACTGAAGCTTTCTTT
CDR3: CASSEAPMNTEAFF
V: TRBV2
size: .
J: TRBJ1-1
D: .

DNA: TGTGCCAGCAGTCTAGGGAGCACTTACAATGAGCAGTTCTTC
CDR3: CASSLGSTYNEQFF
V: TRBV27
size: few
J: TRBJ2-1
D: .

DNA: TGCAGTGCTAGTCCCTGGGGGGTCTACAATGAGCAGTTCTTC
CDR3: CSASPWGVYNEQFF
V: TRBV20-1
size: few
J: TRBJ2-1
D: .

DNA: TGTGCCAGCAGTGAAGGGGAGCAGCCCCAGCATTTT
CDR3: CASSEGEQPQHF
V: TRBV12-3/TRBV12-4
size: few
J: TRBJ1-5
D: .

DNA: TGTGCCAGCAGCCATATGGGGAGCACCGGGGAGCTGTTTTTT
CDR3: CASSHMGSTGELFF
V: TRBV5-4
size: many
J: TRBJ2-2
D: .

DNA: TGTGCCAGCAGCTTAAAAAGTCGACAGAGAAATAGCAATCAGCCCCAGCATTTT
CDR3: CASSLKSRQRNSNQPQHF
V: TRBV7-8
size: many
J: TRBJ1-5
D: .